There are a few counts of the clone carrying this TCR beta chain. The target antigen is unknown. The record originates from a study of T cells in Graves' hyperthyroidism and ophthalmopathy. Study-wide background: Peripheral blood was acquired at first diagnosis, ahead of any therapy whatsoever.

Lactation, pregnancy, other autoimmune disease or uncontrolled infection led to exclusion of patients. The study, taken as a whole, reports: Ophthalmopathy, which appeared later, was predicted by the model a median roughly 6.4 months before onset.

Authors of the study amplified TCR beta CDR3 regions from RNA transcripts. TCR CDR3 underwent first-round RT-PCR with the HTBI primer set. TCRdb fed the multiplex PCR reads into MiXCR, producing one record per CDR3 protein. The sample records roughly 420,000 distinct CDR3 sequences, roughly 13% being singletons. The TCR comes from a woman under 30 with Graves' hyperthyroidism. The sequenced sample consisted of blood.

The CDR3 nucleotides read TGTGCCACGTTTGGGACAACTAATGAAAAACTGTTTTTT. Its protein product is CATFGTTNEKLFF. The rearrangement uses TRBV28 and TRBJ1-4; D unresolved. This CDR3 region has 13 residues. The V gene's germline CDR1 is MDHEN and CDR2 SYDVKM. V was trimmed by 10 bases and J by 0 bases, leaving 9 bases between them.